Listed below are T cell receptor beta chains from one sample, sequenced in a study of blood T cell repertoires in COVID-19. Here immunoSEQ multiplex PCR was the method, and the copy in TCRdb shows in-frame clones only, minus some. The sample records tens of thousands of clones, about 77% being singletons. The sequenced sample consisted of peripheral blood. The receptor source for this set is a human donor with active or convalescent COVID-19. The donor label of this sample is uncertain. Both conserved end residues are part of each CDR3. The D gene is left open where the match is weak. Some rows mark clone size as missing; the rest say once, few, many or name a class of expanded clone.

j_call: TRBJ2-1
v_call: TRBV9
clone_size: -
d_call: -
cdr3_nt: TGTGCCAGCAGCGTAGCCCCAAACAATGAGCAGTTCTTC
cdr3_aa: CASSVAPNNEQFF

j_call: TRBJ1-1
v_call: TRBV11-2
clone_size: -
d_call: TRBD1
cdr3_nt: TGTGCCAGCCACCTTCAGGGGGCAAGGAACACTGAAGCTTTCTTT
cdr3_aa: CASHLQGARNTEAFF

j_call: TRBJ1-4
v_call: TRBV2
clone_size: once
d_call: TRBD1
cdr3_nt: TGTGCCAGCACCCAACGACAGGGGGGTGAAAAACTGTTTTTT
cdr3_aa: CASTQRQGGEKLFF

j_call: TRBJ2-7
v_call: TRBV19
clone_size: -
d_call: -
cdr3_nt: TGTGCCAGGAGGCCCAGACAGGACAATCTTTACGAGCAGTACTTC
cdr3_aa: CARRPRQDNLYEQYF

j_call: TRBJ1-6
v_call: TRBV7-8
clone_size: -
d_call: -
cdr3_nt: TGTGCCAGCAGCTTAGCGTGGGGGCCCATAGGGAATTCACCCCTCCACTTT
cdr3_aa: CASSLAWGPIGNSPLHF

j_call: TRBJ2-1
v_call: TRBV19
clone_size: -
d_call: TRBD2
cdr3_nt: TGTGCCAGTAGTAAGGCCATAGCGGGAGGGGGACATGAGCAGTTCTTC
cdr3_aa: CASSKAIAGGGHEQFF

j_call: TRBJ2-1
v_call: TRBV7-3
clone_size: -
d_call: TRBD2
cdr3_nt: TGTGCCAACAGCTTTTCGGCGGGAGGGACGAATGAGCAGTTCTTC
cdr3_aa: CANSFSAGGTNEQFF

j_call: TRBJ1-1
v_call: TRBV19
clone_size: many
d_call: -
cdr3_nt: TGTGCCAGTAGTATCCTACAGGTGAACACTGAAGCTTTCTTT
cdr3_aa: CASSILQVNTEAFF

j_call: TRBJ1-2
v_call: TRBV27
clone_size: -
d_call: -
cdr3_nt: TGTGCCAGCAGTGGTTATCAGGGAGGAGGCTACACCTTC
cdr3_aa: CASSGYQGGGYTF

j_call: TRBJ2-7
v_call: TRBV4-2
clone_size: -
d_call: TRBD2
cdr3_nt: TGTGCCAGCAGCCAAGGGTTAGCGGGAGGCTACGAGCAGTACTTC
cdr3_aa: CASSQGLAGGYEQYF

j_call: TRBJ1-6
v_call: TRBV7-9
clone_size: -
d_call: -
cdr3_nt: TGTGCCAGCAGCATACAGGGTTCACCCCTCCACTTT
cdr3_aa: CASSIQGSPLHF

j_call: TRBJ2-3
v_call: TRBV24-1
clone_size: -
d_call: TRBD2
cdr3_nt: TGTGCCACCAGTGATTTTGGGCTAGCGGCAACAGATACGCAGTATTTT
cdr3_aa: CATSDFGLAATDTQYF

j_call: TRBJ2-1
v_call: TRBV6-5
clone_size: -
d_call: -
cdr3_nt: TGTGCCAGCAGTCCCCGCAATGAGCAGTTCTTC
cdr3_aa: CASSPRNEQFF